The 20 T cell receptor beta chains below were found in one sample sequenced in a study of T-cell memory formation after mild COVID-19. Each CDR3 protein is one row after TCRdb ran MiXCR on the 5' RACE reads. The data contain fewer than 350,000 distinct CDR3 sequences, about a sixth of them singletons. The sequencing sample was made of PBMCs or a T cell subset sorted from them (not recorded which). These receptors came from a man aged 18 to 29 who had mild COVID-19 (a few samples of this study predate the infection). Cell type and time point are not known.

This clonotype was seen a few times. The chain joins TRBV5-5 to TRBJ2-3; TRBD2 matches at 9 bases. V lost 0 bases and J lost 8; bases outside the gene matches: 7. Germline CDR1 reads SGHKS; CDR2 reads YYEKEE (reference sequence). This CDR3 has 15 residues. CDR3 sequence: CASSLAPAGGRTQYF. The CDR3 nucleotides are TGTGCCAGCAGCTTGGCCCCAGCGGGGGGTCGTACGCAGTATTTT.

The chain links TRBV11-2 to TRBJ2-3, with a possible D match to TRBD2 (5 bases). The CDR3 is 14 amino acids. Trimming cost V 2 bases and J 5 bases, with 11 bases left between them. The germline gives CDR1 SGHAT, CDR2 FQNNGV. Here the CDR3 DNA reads TGTGCCAGCAGCTTAACGCTAGCCAAAGATACGCAGTATTTT. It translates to CASSLTLAKDTQYF.

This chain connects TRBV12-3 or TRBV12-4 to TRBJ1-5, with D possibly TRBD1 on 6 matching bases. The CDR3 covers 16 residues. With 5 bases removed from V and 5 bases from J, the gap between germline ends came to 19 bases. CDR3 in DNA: TGTGCCAGCAGTCGTTGGAGGGGGGTTCTCGATCAGCCCCAGCATTTT. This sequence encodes CASSRWRGVLDQPQHF.

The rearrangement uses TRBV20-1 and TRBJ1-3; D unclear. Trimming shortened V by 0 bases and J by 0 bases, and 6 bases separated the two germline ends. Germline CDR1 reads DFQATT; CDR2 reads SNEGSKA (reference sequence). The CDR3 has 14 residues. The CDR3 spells CSARDSTSGNTIYF. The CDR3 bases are TGCAGTGCTAGAGATTCGACCTCTGGAAACACCATATATTTT.

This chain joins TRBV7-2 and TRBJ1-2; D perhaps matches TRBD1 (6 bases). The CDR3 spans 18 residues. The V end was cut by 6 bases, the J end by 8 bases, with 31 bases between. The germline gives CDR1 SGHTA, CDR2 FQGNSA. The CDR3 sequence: CASSKEAGTLHPFPGYTF. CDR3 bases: TGTGCCAGCAGTAAGGAGGCGGGGACACTACACCCCTTCCCCGGCTACACCTTC.

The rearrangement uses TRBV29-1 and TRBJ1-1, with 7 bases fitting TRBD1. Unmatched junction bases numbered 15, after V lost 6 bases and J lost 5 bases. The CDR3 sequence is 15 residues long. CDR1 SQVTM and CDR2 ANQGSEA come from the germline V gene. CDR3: CSVRAGTVSGTEAFF. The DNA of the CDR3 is TGCAGCGTCCGAGCCGGGACAGTATCGGGTACTGAAGCTTTCTTT. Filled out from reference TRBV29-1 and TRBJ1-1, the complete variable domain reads SAVISQKPSRDICQRGTSLTIQCQVDSQVTMMFWYRQQPGQSLTLIATANQGSEATYESGFVIDKFPISRPNLTFSTLTVSNMSPEDSSIYLCSVRAGTVSGTEAFFGQGTRLTVV.

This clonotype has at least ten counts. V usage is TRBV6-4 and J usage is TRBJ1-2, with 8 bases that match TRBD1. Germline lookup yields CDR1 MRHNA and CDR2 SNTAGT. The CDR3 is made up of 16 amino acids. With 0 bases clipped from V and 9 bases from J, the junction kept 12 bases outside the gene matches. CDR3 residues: CASSDSPGQGAESYTF. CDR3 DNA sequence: TGTGCCAGCAGTGACTCCCCCGGGCAGGGGGCAGAGAGCTACACCTTC.

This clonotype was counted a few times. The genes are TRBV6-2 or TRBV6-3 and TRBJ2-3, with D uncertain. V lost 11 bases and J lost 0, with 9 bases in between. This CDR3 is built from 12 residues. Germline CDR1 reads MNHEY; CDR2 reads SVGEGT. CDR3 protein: CAVGTSTDTQYF. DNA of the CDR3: TGTGCCGTAGGAACTAGCACAGATACGCAGTATTTT.

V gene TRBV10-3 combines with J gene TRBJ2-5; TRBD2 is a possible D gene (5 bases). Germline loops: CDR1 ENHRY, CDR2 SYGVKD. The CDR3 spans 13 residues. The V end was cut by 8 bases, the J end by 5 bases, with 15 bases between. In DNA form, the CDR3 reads TGTGCCATCGCGAGGGAGCGAGAGGAGACCCAGTACTTC. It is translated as CAIAREREETQYF.

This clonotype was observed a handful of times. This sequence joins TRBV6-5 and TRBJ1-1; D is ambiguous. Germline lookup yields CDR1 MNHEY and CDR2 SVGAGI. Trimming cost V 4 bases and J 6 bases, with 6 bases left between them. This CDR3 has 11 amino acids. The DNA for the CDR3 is TGTGCCAGCAGTTGGGGATCTGAAGCTTTCTTT. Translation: CASSWGSEAFF.

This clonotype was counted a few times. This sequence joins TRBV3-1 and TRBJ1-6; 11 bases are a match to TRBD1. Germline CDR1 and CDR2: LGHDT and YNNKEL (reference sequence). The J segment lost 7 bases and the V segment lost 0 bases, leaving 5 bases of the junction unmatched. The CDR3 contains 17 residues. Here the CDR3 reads CASSQDMDRGQNSPLHF. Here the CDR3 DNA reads TGTGCCAGCAGCCAAGATATGGACAGGGGGCAAAATTCACCCCTCCACTTT.

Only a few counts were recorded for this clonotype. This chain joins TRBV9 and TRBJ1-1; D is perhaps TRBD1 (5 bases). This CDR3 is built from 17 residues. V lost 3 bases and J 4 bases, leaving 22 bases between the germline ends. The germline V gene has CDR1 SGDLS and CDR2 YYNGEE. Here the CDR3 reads CASSARPDTRSGTEAFF. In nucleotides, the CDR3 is TGTGCCAGCAGCGCACGACCGGACACTCGGAGCGGCACTGAAGCTTTCTTT. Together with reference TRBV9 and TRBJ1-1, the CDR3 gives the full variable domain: DSGVTQTPKHLITATGQRVTLRCSPRSGDLSVYWYQQSLDQGLQFLIQYYNGEERAKGNILERFSAQQFPDLHSELNLSSLELGDSALYFCASSARPDTRSGTEAFFGQGTRLTVV.

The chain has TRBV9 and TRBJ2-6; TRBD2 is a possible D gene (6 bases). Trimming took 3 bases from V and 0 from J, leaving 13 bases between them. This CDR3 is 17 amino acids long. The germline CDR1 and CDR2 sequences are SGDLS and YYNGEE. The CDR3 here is CASSAAGGLSGANVLTF. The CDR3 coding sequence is TGTGCCAGCAGCGCCGCTGGGGGACTCTCTGGGGCCAACGTCCTGACTTTC. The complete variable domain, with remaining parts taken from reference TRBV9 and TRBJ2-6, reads DSGVTQTPKHLITATGQRVTLRCSPRSGDLSVYWYQQSLDQGLQFLIQYYNGEERAKGNILERFSAQQFPDLHSELNLSSLELGDSALYFCASSAAGGLSGANVLTFGAGSRLTVL.

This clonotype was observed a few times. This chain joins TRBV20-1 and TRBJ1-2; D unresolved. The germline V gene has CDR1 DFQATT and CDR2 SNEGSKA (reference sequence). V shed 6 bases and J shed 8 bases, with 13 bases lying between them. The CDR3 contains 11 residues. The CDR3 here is CSAPASKGYTF. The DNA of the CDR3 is TGCAGTGCCCCTGCCAGTAAGGGCTACACCTTC.

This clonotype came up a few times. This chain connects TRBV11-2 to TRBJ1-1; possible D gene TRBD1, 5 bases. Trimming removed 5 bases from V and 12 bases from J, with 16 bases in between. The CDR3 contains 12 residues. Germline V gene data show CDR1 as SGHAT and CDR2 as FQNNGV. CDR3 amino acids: CASSPWGILSFF. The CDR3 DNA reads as TGTGCCAGCAGCCCCTGGGGCATTTTATCTTTCTTT.

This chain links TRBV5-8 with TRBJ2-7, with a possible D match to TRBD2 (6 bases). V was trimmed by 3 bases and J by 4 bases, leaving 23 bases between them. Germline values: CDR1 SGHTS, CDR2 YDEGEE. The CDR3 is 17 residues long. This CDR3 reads CASSSGWGSGDYYEQYV. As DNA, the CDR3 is TGTGCCAGCAGCTCCGGTTGGGGTAGCGGAGATTATTACGAGCAGTACGTC.

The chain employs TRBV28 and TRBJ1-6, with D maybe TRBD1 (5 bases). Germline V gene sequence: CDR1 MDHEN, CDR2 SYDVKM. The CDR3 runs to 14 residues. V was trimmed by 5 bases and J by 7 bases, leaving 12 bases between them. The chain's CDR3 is CASSRGTYNSPLHF. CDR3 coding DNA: TGTGCCAGCAGTCGCGGGACTTACAATTCACCCCTCCACTTT. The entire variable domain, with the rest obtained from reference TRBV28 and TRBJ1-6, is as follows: DVKVTQSSRYLVKRTGEKVFLECVQDMDHENMFWYRQDPGLGLRLIYFSYDVKMKEKGDIPEGYSVSREKKERFSLILESASTNQTSMYLCASSRGTYNSPLHFGNGTRLTVT.

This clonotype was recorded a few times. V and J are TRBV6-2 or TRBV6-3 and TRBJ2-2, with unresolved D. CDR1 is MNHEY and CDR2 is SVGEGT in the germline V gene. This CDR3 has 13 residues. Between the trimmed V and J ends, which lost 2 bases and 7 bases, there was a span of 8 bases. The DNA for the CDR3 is TGTGCCAGCAGTTACGCCTCGGTCGGGGAGCTGTTTTTT. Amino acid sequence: CASSYASVGELFF.

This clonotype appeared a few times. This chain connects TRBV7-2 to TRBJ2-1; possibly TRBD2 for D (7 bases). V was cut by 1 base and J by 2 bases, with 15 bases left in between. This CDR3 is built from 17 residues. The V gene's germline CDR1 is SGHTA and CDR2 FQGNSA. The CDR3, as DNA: TGTGCCAGCAGCTTAGATGAGGGGGGGTACGCCTACAATGAGCAGTTCTTC. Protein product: CASSLDEGGYAYNEQFF.

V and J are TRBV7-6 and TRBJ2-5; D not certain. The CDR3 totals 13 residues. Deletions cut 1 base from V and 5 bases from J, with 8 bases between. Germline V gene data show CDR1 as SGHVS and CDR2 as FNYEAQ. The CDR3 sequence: CASSLGLLETQYF. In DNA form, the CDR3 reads TGTGCCAGCAGCTTAGGTTTACTCGAGACCCAGTACTTC.